This TCR beta chain was observed in a study of blood T cells in healthy people across ages. This clonotype was found many times. Donors gave 8 to 10 milliliters of peripheral blood apiece. Extraction of total RNA produced a minimum of 5.5 micrograms from each sample. The CDR3 spans 15 residues. V was shortened by 1 base and J by 7 bases, with 13 bases between the two germline ends. Germline V gene data show CDR1 as SEHNR and CDR2 as FQNEAQ (reference sequence). Primed by a sample-barcoded 5' primer and a J-beta primer mix, a second PCR proceeded for roughly 7 to 11 cycles. Each CDR3 protein gets one entry after TCRdb re-called the 5' RACE reads with MiXCR. The data contain about 650,000 distinct CDR3 sequences, 40% to 65% of them seen just once; the ten biggest clones take up roughly 14%.

V gene TRBV7-9 combines with J gene TRBJ1-4; D gene unclear. The receptor was isolated from a woman at least 80 years old in good health. The material sequenced was blood. The CDR3 sequence is CASSLEGSEGEKLFF. Here the CDR3 DNA reads TGTGCCAGCAGCTTAGAGGGCTCAGAGGGTGAAAAACTGTTTTTT.